This T cell receptor (beta chain) emerged from a study of blood T cell repertoires in COVID-19. CDR1 is WSHSY and CDR2 is SAAADI in the germline V gene. The CDR3 consists of 11 residues. Unmatched junction bases numbered 4, after V lost 8 bases and J lost 7 bases. The protocol was immunoSEQ multiplex PCR, while the TCRdb copy is restricted to in-frame clones and leaves out a portion. This repertoire shows tens of thousands of clones, 70% to 90% found once; its top ten account for roughly 8.7%. The V call is TRBV10-2, the J call TRBJ2-7, with 8 bases that match TRBD1. The origin of this receptor is a man aged 25 to 40 with acute or convalescent COVID-19. What was sequenced was peripheral blood. CDR3 DNA sequence: TGCGCCAGCGGACAGGGAGAAGAGCAGTACTTC. Protein sequence: CASGQGEEQYF.